Presented here are 31 T cell receptor beta chains from one specimen sequenced in a study of early T cells in non-severe SARS-CoV-2 infection. One entry per CDR3 protein results from TCRdb running MiXCR on the 5' RACE reads. Found here are 50,000 to 65,000 distinct CDR3 sequences, approximately 12% of them singletons; the top ten hold more than 1.1%. The specimen sequenced was whole blood. These receptors came from an adult who was a healthcare worker with PCR-confirmed SARS-CoV-2 infection or an uninfected control (not recorded which).

The sample holds a few counts of this clonotype. The chain couples TRBV20-1 to TRBJ2-7, with 8 bases matching TRBD2. Germline V gene lookup returns CDR1 DFQATT and CDR2 SNEGSKA (reference sequence). V lost 3 bases to trimming and J lost 5 bases; unmatched junction nucleotides: 9. This CDR3 comprises 14 residues. The CDR3 spells CSARRAGGIHEQYF. The CDR3 DNA reads TGCAGTGCTAGGAGGGCGGGGGGAATCCACGAGCAGTACTTC.

The chain recombines TRBV21-1 with TRBJ1-5; no check of the table's D call, TRBD1, against the DNA was made. TRBV21-1 is marked as a pseudogene. CDR3 size: 14 residues. CDR3 residues: CATRDRGRNQPQHF. The DNA for the CDR3 is TGTGCCACCCGGGACAGGGGGCGCAATCAGCCCCAGCATTTT.

V is TRBV3-1 and J is TRBJ2-7; D might be TRBD1 (6 bases). V was pared by 5 bases and J by 6 bases, with 11 bases between. The germline V gene has CDR1 LGHDT and CDR2 YNNKEL (reference sequence). The CDR3 consists of 12 residues. The CDR3 here is CASSNRVGEQYF. CDR3 DNA sequence: TGTGCCAGCAGCAACAGGGTCGGCGAGCAGTACTTC.

Only a few counts were recorded for this clonotype. The genes are TRBV20-1 and TRBJ1-3, with TRBD1 as a possible D gene (6 bases). This CDR3 has 15 amino acids. V was shortened by 4 bases and J by 0 bases, with 13 bases between the two germline ends. The germline V gene encodes CDR1 DFQATT and CDR2 SNEGSKA (reference sequence). As DNA, the CDR3 is TGCAGTGCTACCGGGACAACAATCTCTGGAAACACCATATATTTT. Its translation: CSATGTTISGNTIYF.

This clonotype was observed many times. The chain combines TRBV7-8 with TRBJ1-4; TRBD1 might be the D (6 bases). In germline, CDR1 is SGHVS, CDR2 FQNEAQ. The CDR3 is 14 amino acids. V shed 1 base and J shed 6 bases, with 9 bases lying between them. CDR3 region: CASSLVRGDEKLFF. The CDR3 nucleotides are TGTGCCAGCAGCTTAGTTAGGGGGGATGAAAAACTGTTTTTT.

This clonotype has only a few counts. This chain uses TRBV18 with TRBJ2-5; the D is unclear. Trimming removed 2 bases at V and 5 bases at J, with 12 bases between. The CDR3 is made up of 14 amino acids. Germline V gives CDR1 KGHSH, CDR2 LQKENI. The CDR3, as DNA: TGTGCCAGCTCACCAGTTGGGCAGATGGAGACCCAGTACTTC. This codes for CASSPVGQMETQYF.

This chain connects TRBV29-1 to TRBJ1-1; the D is unclear. The CDR3 loop spans 15 amino acids. V lost 5 bases and J 0 bases, leaving 16 bases between the germline ends. Germline CDR1 SQVTM, CDR2 ANQGSEA. The CDR3 loop reads CSVPSGGWMNTEAFF. The CDR3, as DNA: TGCAGCGTTCCCTCAGGAGGGTGGATGAACACTGAAGCTTTCTTT.

The chain has TRBV7-9 and TRBJ1-1; D gene ambiguous. The CDR3 spans 13 residues. V lost 4 bases, J lost 5 bases, and 11 bases lay in between. Germline V lookup: CDR1 SEHNR, CDR2 FQNEAQ (reference sequence). In DNA form, the CDR3 reads TGTGCCAGCAGCTGGTCGGAAGGTACTGAAGCTTTCTTT. Its translation: CASSWSEGTEAFF.

This clonotype was counted between two and nine times. The rearrangement links TRBV7-9 to TRBJ2-1; D possibly corresponds to TRBD1 (5 bases). This CDR3 comprises 13 residues. CDR1 SEHNR and CDR2 FQNEAQ come from the germline V gene (reference sequence). V was clipped by 7 bases and J by 3 bases, with 10 bases between them. The chain's CDR3 is CASTWGYYNEQFF. Written as DNA, the CDR3 is TGTGCCAGCACCTGGGGCTACTACAATGAGCAGTTCTTC.

This clonotype was picked up many times. J is TRBJ2-5 and V is TRBV6-8; 12 bases line up with TRBD2. J was trimmed by 0 bases and V by 6 bases; bases with no gene match: 5. Germline-derived CDR1 and CDR2 are MNHGY and SAAAGT. This CDR3 region has 16 residues. For the CDR3, the DNA is TGTGCCAGCAGCAGGACTAGCGGGGTTAACCAAGAGACCCAGTACTTC. This sequence encodes CASSRTSGVNQETQYF.

The chain joins TRBV7-6 to TRBJ2-1; D unclear. The germline gives CDR1 SGHVS, CDR2 FNYEAQ. The ends were cut back, 5 bases at V and 6 bases at J, with 8 bases in the middle. The CDR3 runs to 12 residues. CDR3 protein: CASSDYRNEQFF. CDR3 nucleotide sequence: TGTGCCAGCAGCGATTACCGCAATGAGCAGTTCTTC. Full variable domain (outside the CDR3, taken from reference TRBV7-6 and TRBJ2-1): GAGVSQSPRYKVTKRGQDVALRCDPISGHVSLYWYRQALGQGPEFLTYFNYEAQQDKSGLPNDRFSAERPEGSISTLTIQRTEQRDSAMYRCASSDYRNEQFFGPGTRLTVL.

The gene calls are TRBV20-1 and TRBJ2-5; 9 bases align to TRBD2. From germline, CDR1 is DFQATT and CDR2 SNEGSKA (reference sequence). This CDR3 has 16 residues. Germline trimming cut 2 bases from V and 2 bases from J; bases unmatched to any gene: 9. The CDR3 reads CSARLRLAEAQETQYF. As DNA, the CDR3 is TGCAGTGCTAGACTCAGACTAGCGGAAGCACAAGAGACCCAGTACTTC.

This clonotype came up a few times. The gene calls are TRBV18 and TRBJ2-1, with a weak D call TRBD1 (6 bases). The CDR3 spans 15 residues. Looked up from germline, CDR1 is KGHSH and CDR2 is LQKENI. Trimming took off 6 bases at V and 2 bases at J, with 14 bases between the two ends. CDR3 in amino acids: CASSPTGLPYNEQFF. The DNA of the CDR3 is TGTGCCAGCTCGCCCACAGGGCTGCCCTACAATGAGCAGTTCTTC.

This clonotype occurred a few times. Here the CDR3 reads CASSPVLTNTGELFF. The CDR3 DNA reads as TGTGCCAGCTCACCGGTACTTACGAACACCGGGGAGCTGTTTTTT. V gene TRBV18 combines with J gene TRBJ2-2; D gene unclear. V was trimmed by 3 bases and J by 0 bases, leaving 8 bases between them. This CDR3 region has 15 residues. Germline lookup yields CDR1 KGHSH and CDR2 LQKENI.

The chain couples TRBV5-1 to TRBJ2-1, with 8 positions matching TRBD2. The germline V gene encodes CDR1 SGHRS and CDR2 YFSETQ. Trimming cost V 4 bases and J 2 bases; bases outside gene matches: 8. This CDR3 has 16 residues. In DNA, the CDR3 is TGCGCCAGCAGCGAAAACGGGGGGGTAGCCTACAATGAGCAGTTCTTC. This gives the protein CASSENGGVAYNEQFF.

V usage is TRBV29-1 and J usage is TRBJ1-3; no clear D. CDR1 SQVTM and CDR2 ANQGSEA come from the germline V gene. This CDR3 is built from 11 residues. The V gene lost 3 bases and the J gene lost 5 bases, with 5 bases spanning the gap. CDR3 sequence (DNA): TGCAGCGTTGAGAATCGAAACACCATATATTTT. Its translation: CSVENRNTIYF.

This clonotype was seen many times. This chain uses TRBV20-1 with TRBJ2-1; 10 bases align to TRBD2. The V and J ends lost 1 base and 10 bases, in that order; junction bases with no gene match: 13. Germline CDR1 and CDR2: DFQATT and SNEGSKA (reference sequence). This CDR3 spans 16 amino acids. The chain's CDR3 is CSARAVAGGVGEEQFF. CDR3 nucleotide sequence: TGCAGTGCTAGAGCAGTAGCGGGGGGCGTCGGCGAGGAGCAGTTCTTC.

This clonotype was recorded many times. V is TRBV6-2 or TRBV6-3 and J is TRBJ1-5; a possible D gene is TRBD1 (5 bases). Trimming took off 2 bases at V and 4 bases at J, with 12 bases between the two ends. Germline V gives CDR1 MNHEY, CDR2 SVGEGT. The length of the CDR3 is 15 residues. DNA for the CDR3: TGTGCCAGCAGTTACATCCCAGGACAAAATCAGCCCCAGCATTTT. Translation gives CASSYIPGQNQPQHF.

This clonotype has only a few counts. V and J are TRBV12-3 or TRBV12-4 and TRBJ1-3, with D possibly matching TRBD1 (5 bases). CDR3 length: 14 residues. The V end lost 5 bases, the J end lost 1 base, and 9 bases lay between the germline ends. CDR3 coding DNA: TGTGCCAGCAGTAGGACACCGTCTGGAAACACCATATATTTT. This codes for CASSRTPSGNTIYF.

This clonotype was recorded at least ten times. The chain is built from TRBV4-3 and TRBJ2-7, with D unresolved. In germline, CDR1 is LGHNA, CDR2 YSLEER. Trimming stripped 0 bases from V and 3 bases from J, with 15 bases between. This CDR3 spans 16 amino acids. Here the CDR3 reads CASSQEGPNVVYEQYF. DNA for the CDR3: TGCGCCAGCAGCCAAGAAGGCCCAAACGTTGTCTACGAGCAGTACTTC.

This clonotype was recorded a few times. The chain has TRBV9 and TRBJ1-6; 7 bases align to TRBD1. Losses at the gene ends were 1 base for V and 7 bases for J; bases not matched to a gene: 5. Germline CDR1 SGDLS, CDR2 YYNGEE. This CDR3 has 15 amino acids. CDR3 sequence: CASSVTGTANSPLHF. CDR3 nucleotides: TGTGCCAGCAGCGTAACCGGGACAGCGAATTCACCCCTCCACTTT.

The chain's CDR3 is CASSFGSGGNTGELFF. The CDR3 bases are TGTGCCAGCAGCTTCGGAAGCGGGGGGAACACCGGGGAGCTGTTTTTT. The rearrangement joins TRBV5-6 to TRBJ2-2, with 8 bases fitting TRBD2. Germline V gene data show CDR1 as SGHDT and CDR2 as YYEEEE. V gave up 2 bases and J gave up 1 base; unmatched junction bases: 4. CDR3 length: 16 residues.

The rearrangement joins TRBV7-2 to TRBJ1-5, with 7 bases fitting TRBD1. The CDR3 contains 14 residues. CDR1 and CDR2 from the germline V gene are SGHTA and FQGNSA. Trimming cost V 5 bases and J 3 bases; bases outside gene matches: 4. The CDR3 region has the DNA TGTGCCAGCAGCCTAGGGACAGTCAATCAGCCCCAGCATTTT. Its protein product is CASSLGTVNQPQHF.

The chain employs TRBV27 and TRBJ2-7, with D possibly matching TRBD1 (5 bases). The length of the CDR3 is 14 residues. With 4 bases removed from V and 1 base from J, the gap between germline ends came to 11 bases. CDR1 is MNHEY, CDR2 SMNVEV, per germline (reference sequence). CDR3 region: CASSSDDSSYEQYF. The DNA for the CDR3 is TGTGCCAGCAGTTCGGACGACAGTTCCTACGAGCAGTACTTC.

The V and J genes are TRBV7-2 and TRBJ2-1; a weak D match, TRBD2 (5 bases). The germline V gene has CDR1 SGHTA and CDR2 FQGNSA. This CDR3 has 17 amino acids. The V end was cut by 5 bases, the J end by 4 bases, with 21 bases between. CDR3 protein: CASSPIIGGPNYNEQFF. The CDR3 DNA is TGTGCCAGCAGCCCCATCATCGGAGGTCCTAATTACAATGAGCAGTTCTTC.

There are many counts of this clonotype. The rearrangement uses TRBV20-1 and TRBJ1-1, with TRBD1 identical over 7 bases. CDR3 length: 13 residues. V gave up 3 bases and J gave up 0 bases; unmatched junction bases: 1. Germline loops: CDR1 DFQATT, CDR2 SNEGSKA (reference sequence). The CDR3 loop reads CSARGQMNTEAFF. CDR3 nucleotides: TGCAGTGCTAGGGGACAGATGAACACTGAAGCTTTCTTT.

This clonotype occurred many times. The chain couples TRBV5-4 to TRBJ1-1, with D perhaps matching TRBD1 (5 bases). Trimming stripped 4 bases from V and 4 bases from J, with 17 bases between. Germline loops: CDR1 SGHNT, CDR2 YYREEE (reference sequence). This CDR3 comprises 15 residues. The CDR3 loop is CASSPEWGGRTEAFF. Here the CDR3 DNA reads TGTGCCAGCAGCCCGGAATGGGGGGGACGCACTGAAGCTTTCTTT.

In this sample, this clonotype turned up many times. The chain joins TRBV5-4 to TRBJ2-7; the match to TRBD1 covers 8 bases. Per the germline V gene, CDR1 is SGHNT and CDR2 is YYREEE (reference sequence). The trim removed 3 bases at V and 4 bases at J, leaving 6 bases unmatched. This CDR3 spans 14 amino acids. The DNA of the CDR3 is TGTGCCAGCAGCTCGGGACAGGTCCCTTACGAGCAGTACTTC. Its translation: CASSSGQVPYEQYF.

The chain has TRBV21-1 and TRBJ2-5; the tabulated D call, TRBD1, remains unverified against the DNA. TRBV21-1 has pseudogene status. The CDR3 sequence is 16 residues long. CDR3 sequence (DNA): TGTGCCAGCGGGACTATACAGGGGCAGCACCAAGAGACCCAGTACTTC. It translates to CASGTIQGQHQETQYF.

This clonotype turned up a few times. V gene TRBV20-1 combines with J gene TRBJ1-4; TRBD1 is a possible D gene (6 bases). The V end was cut by 6 bases, the J end by 4 bases, with 12 bases between. Looked up from germline, CDR1 is DFQATT and CDR2 is SNEGSKA (reference sequence). The CDR3 has 13 amino acids. CDR3 in DNA: TGCAGTGCCAACGGGGGCCGTAATGAAAAACTGTTTTTT. This codes for CSANGGRNEKLFF.

The chain uses TRBV7-2 and TRBJ2-2; no definite D call. Trimming took off 5 bases at V and 4 bases at J, with 20 bases between the two ends. The CDR3 has 17 amino acids. The germline gives CDR1 SGHTA, CDR2 FQGNSA. The CDR3 DNA reads TGTGCCAGCAGCCCAAGACTTGTCTTTGAATCCACCGGGGAGCTGTTTTTT. It encodes CASSPRLVFESTGELFF.